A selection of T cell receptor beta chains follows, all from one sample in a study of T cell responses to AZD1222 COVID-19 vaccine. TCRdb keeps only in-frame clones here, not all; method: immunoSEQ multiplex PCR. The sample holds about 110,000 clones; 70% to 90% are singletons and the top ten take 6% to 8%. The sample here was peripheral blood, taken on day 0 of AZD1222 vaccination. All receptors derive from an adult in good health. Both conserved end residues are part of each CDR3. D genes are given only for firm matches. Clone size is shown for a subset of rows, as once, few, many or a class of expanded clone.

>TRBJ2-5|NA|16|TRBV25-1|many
CASSHSTTVKGETQYF
TGTGCCAGCAGCCACTCAACGACAGTCAAGGGAGAGACCCAGTACTTC
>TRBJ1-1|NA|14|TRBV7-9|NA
CASSLVILNTEAFF
TGTGCCAGCAGCTTAGTTATTCTGAACACTGAAGCTTTCTTT
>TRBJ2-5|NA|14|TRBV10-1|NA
CASSESTGRETQYF
TGCGCCAGCAGTGAGTCGACTGGACGGGAGACCCAGTACTTC
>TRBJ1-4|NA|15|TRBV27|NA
CASSLSSGRNEKLFF
TGTGCCAGCAGTTTATCATCAGGGAGGAATGAAAAACTGTTTTTT
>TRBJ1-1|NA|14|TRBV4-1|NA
CASSHSRGNTEAFF
TGCGCCAGCAGCCACTCTCGGGGGAACACTGAAGCTTTCTTT
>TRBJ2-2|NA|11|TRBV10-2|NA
CASKDTGELFF
TGCGCCAGCAAGGACACCGGGGAGCTGTTTTTT
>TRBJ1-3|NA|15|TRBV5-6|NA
CASSYAGLRANTIYF
TGTGCCAGCAGCTACGCCGGGCTGCGCGCAAACACCATATATTTT
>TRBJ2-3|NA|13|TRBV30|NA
CAWSLPVADTQYF
TGTGCCTGGAGTCTCCCCGTGGCAGATACGCAGTATTTT
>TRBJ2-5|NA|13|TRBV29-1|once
CSVFPEGQETQYF
TGCAGCGTTTTCCCGGAGGGACAAGAGACCCAGTACTTC
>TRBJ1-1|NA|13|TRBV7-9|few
CASSHPRDTEAFF
TGTGCCAGCAGCCACCCCCGGGACACTGAAGCTTTCTTT
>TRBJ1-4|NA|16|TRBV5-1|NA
CASSLEGHATNEKLFF
TGCGCCAGCAGCTTGGAGGGGCATGCAACTAATGAAAAACTGTTTTTT
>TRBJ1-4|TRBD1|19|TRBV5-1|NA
CASSLPSTGQITTNEKLFF
TGCGCCAGCAGCTTGCCGTCTACGGGACAGATAACAACTAATGAAAAACTGTTTTTT
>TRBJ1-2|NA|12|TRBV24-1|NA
CATSEYGDGYTF
TGTGCCACCAGTGAATATGGTGATGGCTACACCTTC
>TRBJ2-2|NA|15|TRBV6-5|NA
CASRSGTVNTGELFF
TGTGCCAGCAGGAGTGGGACCGTGAACACCGGGGAGCTGTTTTTT
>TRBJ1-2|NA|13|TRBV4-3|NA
CASSHQPGDGYTF
TGCGCCAGCAGCCACCAACCGGGGGACGGCTACACCTTC
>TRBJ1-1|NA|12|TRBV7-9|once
CASRNRGTEAFF
TGTGCCAGCAGGAACCGGGGCACTGAAGCTTTCTTT
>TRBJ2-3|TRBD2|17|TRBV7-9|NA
CASSVPSSGSHEDTQYF
TGTGCCAGCAGCGTCCCGTCAAGCGGGAGCCACGAGGATACGCAGTATTTT
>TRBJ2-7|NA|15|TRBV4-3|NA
CASSQDQGYSYEQYF
TGCGCCAGCAGCCAAGATCAGGGTTATTCCTACGAGCAGTACTTC
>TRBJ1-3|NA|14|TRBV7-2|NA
CASSLVGSGNTIYF
TGTGCCAGCAGCTTAGTGGGCTCTGGAAACACCATATATTTT
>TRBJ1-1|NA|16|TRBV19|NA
CASSIASAGRLTEAFF
TGTGCCAGTAGTATAGCGTCGGCCGGGAGGTTAACTGAAGCTTTCTTT
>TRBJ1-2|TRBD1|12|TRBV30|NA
CAWRTGAYGYTF
TGTGCCTGGAGGACAGGGGCCTATGGCTACACCTTC
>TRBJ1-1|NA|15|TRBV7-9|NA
CASSPNPTRGTEAFF
TGTGCCAGCAGCCCAAACCCCACCAGGGGCACTGAAGCTTTCTTT
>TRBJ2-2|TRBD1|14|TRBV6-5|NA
CASSRDRVLGELFF
TGTGCCAGCAGCCGGGACAGGGTCCTCGGGGAGCTGTTTTTT
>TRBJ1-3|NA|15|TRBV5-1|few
CASSPGPNSGNTIYF
TGCGCCAGCAGCCCCGGACCGAACTCTGGAAACACCATATATTTT
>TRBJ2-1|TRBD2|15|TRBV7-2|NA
CASSGGLADRDEQFF
TGTGCCAGCAGCGGGGGACTAGCGGACAGGGATGAGCAGTTCTTC
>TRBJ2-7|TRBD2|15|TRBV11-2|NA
CASSLALAGAYEQYF
TGTGCCAGCAGCTTAGCCTTGGCGGGAGCCTACGAGCAGTACTTC
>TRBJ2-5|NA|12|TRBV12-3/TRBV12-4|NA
CASSFSVEAQYF
TGTGCCAGCAGTTTCTCTGTCGAGGCCCAGTACTTC
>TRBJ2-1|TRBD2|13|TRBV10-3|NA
CAITPGGYNEQFF
TGTGCCATCACTCCGGGGGGGTACAATGAGCAGTTCTTC